Listed below are T cell receptor beta chains from one sample, sequenced in a study of shared clonotypes between healthy human individuals. Generated by immunoSEQ multiplex PCR, the TCRdb table keeps only in-frame clones and is missing some. The sample includes roughly 1,800,000 clones, about 95% of them seen just once. Sequencing input: naive CD8+ T cells sorted from blood. These receptors were collected from a man aged 18 to 30 in good health. The CDR3 runs from the conserved cysteine through the conserved F or W. The D gene is left open where the match is weak. The size field is filled for only some rows; it gives once, few, many or a size class.

D gene	V gene	J gene	clone size	CDR3 DNA	CDR3 protein
TRBD1	TRBV28	TRBJ1-2	.	TGTGCCAGTACCCTCAACCCGACAGGGGTCTATGGCTACACCTTC	CASTLNPTGVYGYTF
.	TRBV10-2	TRBJ2-3	.	TGCGCCAGCAGTGGTTCTAGCACAGATACGCAGTATTTT	CASSGSSTDTQYF
.	TRBV5-4	TRBJ2-7	.	TGTGCCAGTTCGACTGGAGACTCCTACGAGCAGTACTTC	CASSTGDSYEQYF
TRBD2	TRBV2	TRBJ2-5	.	TGTGCCAGCAGTGGCGGACTAGCGGGGGGGCCTGAGACCCAGTACTTC	CASSGGLAGGPETQYF
TRBD1	TRBV9	TRBJ2-5	.	TGTGCCAGCAGCGTACAGGGGGCCCGGGAGACCCAGTACTTC	CASSVQGARETQYF
TRBD2	TRBV20-1	TRBJ2-1	.	TGCAGTGCTAGAGATGGGGGGGAGCGGTTCTTC	CSARDGGERFF
.	TRBV6-5	TRBJ2-5	.	TGTGCCAGCAGTTACACAGTGTACCAAGAGACCCAGTACTTC	CASSYTVYQETQYF
.	TRBV4-1	TRBJ2-7	.	TGCGCCAGCAGCCAAGTTATCACCTACGAGCAGTACTTC	CASSQVITYEQYF
TRBD1	TRBV11-3	TRBJ2-2	.	TGTGCCAGCAGCTTTCTCCCCGGGACAGGGGTCAACGGGGAGCTGTTTTTT	CASSFLPGTGVNGELFF
.	TRBV27	TRBJ2-7	.	TGTGCCAGCGGCGATAGAACGTCCTACGAGCAGTACTTC	CASGDRTSYEQYF
TRBD2	TRBV10-3	TRBJ2-5	.	TGTGCCATCAGTGGAACTAGCGGGACGGTAGAGACCCAGTACTTC	CAISGTSGTVETQYF
.	TRBV13	TRBJ2-7	.	TGTGCCAGCAGCTTAATCGACGAGCAGTACTTC	CASSLIDEQYF
.	TRBV5-6	TRBJ2-7	.	TGTGCCAGCAGCTCCGCGACAGGACCCTACGAGCAGTACTTC	CASSSATGPYEQYF
TRBD2	TRBV10-2	TRBJ2-7	.	TGCGCCAGCAGGCCCCCTGGACTAGCGGGAGTAGGCGAGCAGTACTTC	CASRPPGLAGVGEQYF
.	TRBV6-1	TRBJ2-1	.	TGTGCCAGCAGTGGGACAATACTCACCTACAATGAGCAGTTCTTC	CASSGTILTYNEQFF
TRBD1	TRBV27	TRBJ2-4	.	TGTGCCAGCAGCCCTTCATGGGACAGGGGGGAAAACATTCAGTACTTC	CASSPSWDRGENIQYF
.	TRBV4-3	TRBJ2-7	.	TGCGCCAGCAGCCAGGACCCCATAGGACTCGGGGGCGCGGAGTTACAGTACTTC	CASSQDPIGLGGAELQYF
.	TRBV29-1	TRBJ1-2	.	TGCAGCGTTGAAGGGCAGGCCCCCGGCGGTGGCTACACCTTC	CSVEGQAPGGGYTF
.	TRBV19	TRBJ2-7	once	TGTGCCAGTAGTATTGGGGCTCCGTCCTACGAGCAGTACTTC	CASSIGAPSYEQYF
TRBD2	TRBV5-1	TRBJ2-5	.	TGCGCCAGCAGCTTGGCCATAAGCGGGGGGGCGCAAGAGACCCAGTACTTC	CASSLAISGGAQETQYF
.	TRBV27	TRBJ2-1	.	TGTGCCAGCAGTTCCCGGACAGCCCTATCTGGGGCGGGAGATGAGCAGTTCTTC	CASSSRTALSGAGDEQFF
.	TRBV21-1	TRBJ2-5	.	TGTGCCAGCACCAAAACACTAGCGGGGGGAAGGGAGACCCAGTACTTC	CASTKTLAGGRETQYF
.	TRBV30	TRBJ1-2	.	TGTGCCTGGAGTCCCACAGGACAGTGGGACTATGGCTACACCTTC	CAWSPTGQWDYGYTF
TRBD2	TRBV9	TRBJ2-1	.	TGTGCCAGCAGCTTCGGACTAGCGGGAGGTTATGGGTCCTACAATGAGCAGTTCTTC	CASSFGLAGGYGSYNEQFF
TRBD2	TRBV6-7	TRBJ2-3	.	TGTGCCAGCAGTTCTTCATTAGCGGGAGAGGGGGATACGCAGTATTTT	CASSSSLAGEGDTQYF
.	TRBV9	TRBJ1-4	.	TGTGCCAGCAGCGTCGATGGGACAACTAATGAAAAACTGTTTTTT	CASSVDGTTNEKLFF
TRBD1	TRBV5-4	TRBJ1-1	few	TGTGCCAGCAGCAGGCAGGGGGAGAACACTGAAGCTTTCTTT	CASSRQGENTEAFF
.	TRBV4-1	TRBJ2-1	once	TGCGCCAGCAGCCAAGAACTCGACAATGAGCAGTTCTTC	CASSQELDNEQFF
.	TRBV25-1	TRBJ1-1	.	TGTGCCAGCAGAGCGGGATCCTCTGGGACTGAAGCTTTCTTT	CASRAGSSGTEAFF
.	TRBV6-5	TRBJ1-2	.	TGTGCCAGCAGTTACTCGACCGGGGGGACTAGCGGCTACACCTTC	CASSYSTGGTSGYTF
.	TRBV5-6	TRBJ1-1	.	TGTGCCAGCACCTGGGCCGCGAACACTGAAGCTTTCTTT	CASTWAANTEAFF
.	TRBV27	TRBJ2-7	.	TGTGCCAGCAGTTTCAACCCAGACTGGTACGAGCAGTACTTC	CASSFNPDWYEQYF
.	TRBV4-3	TRBJ1-4	.	TGCGCCAGCAGCCAAATCCACTCCGGGACGGGGAATGAAAAACTGTTTTTT	CASSQIHSGTGNEKLFF
.	TRBV9	TRBJ1-6	.	TGTGCCAGCAGCGTAGTTGGGGGGGAAGGATCACCCCTCCACTTT	CASSVVGGEGSPLHF
TRBD1	TRBV6-5	TRBJ2-5	.	TGTGCCAGCAGCCCGGACAGGGCTCAAGAGACCCAGTACTTC	CASSPDRAQETQYF
TRBD2	TRBV11-2	TRBJ2-7	.	TGTGCCAGCAGTCTAGAGGTACTAGCGCAAACCTACGAGCAGTACTTC	CASSLEVLAQTYEQYF
.	TRBV14	TRBJ2-3	.	TGTGCCAGCAGCCAAGATCGGCCAGGGGCTAGCACAGATACGCAGTATTTT	CASSQDRPGASTDTQYF
TRBD2	TRBV7-9	TRBJ2-7	.	TGTGCCAGCAGCCCTACCGGGACTAGCGGCTACGAGCAGTACTTC	CASSPTGTSGYEQYF
.	TRBV5-6	TRBJ1-2	.	TGTGCCAGCAGCTTAGAGTTCGTGGGGATTACTTTAAACTATGGCTACACCTTC	CASSLEFVGITLNYGYTF
.	TRBV5-6	TRBJ2-1	.	TGTGCCAGCAGCTTGGGCGGTTCTGAGCAGTTCTTC	CASSLGGSEQFF